This T cell receptor (beta chain) emerged from a study of blood T cells in healthy people across ages. Looking at the study overall: Every two T cells gave about one barcoded beta molecule via template switching.

Worth noting for this clonotype: Its antigen is currently unknown.

General study findings and limits: Age brought a roughly linear fall in TCR beta diversity measured per million T cells.

The use of a sample-barcoded 5' primer and a J-beta primer mix characterized a second PCR of roughly 7 to 11 cycles. TCRdb itself ran the 5' RACE reads through MiXCR, one entry per CDR3 protein. The sample holds over 1.5 million distinct CDR3 sequences; 40% to 55% are singletons and the top ten take roughly 2.1%. In germline, CDR1 is DFQATT, CDR2 SNEGSKA (reference sequence). The CDR3 sequence is 15 residues long. Trimming removed 5 bases from V and 2 bases from J; junction bases left unmatched: 4. The origin of this receptor is a woman in her forties in good health. The V gene is TRBV20-1, the J gene TRBJ1-5, with TRBD1 matching over 12 bases. Sequenced: blood. CDR3 sequence (DNA): TGCAGTGCTTGGGACAGGGGGCGCGGCAATCAGCCCCAGCATTTT. This gives the protein CSAWDRGRGNQPQHF.